These 16 T cell receptor beta chains were all obtained from the same sample, sequenced in a study of blood T cells in healthy people across ages. The authors ran a second PCR of about 7 to 12 cycles using a sample-barcoded 5' primer and a J-beta primer mix. TCRdb called the 5' RACE reads again in MiXCR, with one record for every CDR3 protein. The table lists around 1.5 million distinct CDR3 sequences, roughly 32% of them singletons. Sequencing was performed on blood. The source is a woman aged 30 to 39 in good health.

The rearrangement links TRBV13 to TRBJ2-5; 14 bases agree with TRBD2. CDR1 is PRHDT and CDR2 is FYEKMQ in the germline V gene (reference sequence). Losses at the gene ends were 0 bases for V and 5 bases for J; bases not matched to a gene: 5. The CDR3 loop spans 17 amino acids. CDR3 DNA sequence: TGTGCCAGCAGCTTAGGCCCGGGACTAGCGGGGGCTGAGACCCAGTACTTC. This sequence encodes CASSLGPGLAGAETQYF. Drawing the rest from reference TRBV13 and TRBJ2-5, the complete variable domain is AAGVIQSPRHLIKEKRETATLKCYPIPRHDTVYWYQQGPGQDPQFLISFYEKMQSDKGSIPDRFSAQQFSDYHSELNMSSLELGDSALYFCASSLGPGLAGAETQYFGPGTRLLVL.

The chain carries TRBV7-8 and TRBJ1-2, with D maybe TRBD1 (5 bases). Trimming removed 5 bases from V and 2 bases from J, with 9 bases in between. Germline-derived CDR1 and CDR2 are SGHVS and FQNEAQ. The CDR3 spans 13 residues. CDR3 residues: CASSRDENYGYTF. The CDR3 DNA sequence: TGTGCCAGCAGCCGGGACGAGAACTATGGCTACACCTTC.

On this clonotype itself: With a much larger clone just one base away, this may be a read error. This chain connects TRBV5-1 to TRBJ2-1; D is undetermined. The CDR3 covers 15 residues. Germline CDR1 and CDR2: SGHRS and YFSETQ. CDR3 sequence: CASSFLGSSCNEQFF. CDR3 DNA sequence: TGCGCCAGCAGCTTTTTGGGTAGCTCCTGCAATGAGCAGTTCTTC.

In this sample, this clonotype turned up a few times. J is TRBJ1-2 and V is TRBV6-4; D uncertain. From germline, CDR1 is MRHNA and CDR2 SNTAGT. The CDR3 sequence is 15 residues long. Trimming removed 5 bases at V and 7 bases at J, with 20 bases between. In DNA, the CDR3 is TGTGCCAGCAGTCCGTTGGTTGGGGTATTCTCTGGCTACACCTTC. It is translated as CASSPLVGVFSGYTF.

In this sample, this clonotype turned up a few times. The chain carries TRBV20-1 and TRBJ2-7; D gene unclear. Germline CDR1 DFQATT, CDR2 SNEGSKA (reference sequence). The V gene lost 6 bases and the J gene lost 6 bases, with 18 bases spanning the gap. This CDR3 region has 13 residues. CDR3 protein: CSATAALVVEQYF. In nucleotides, the CDR3 is TGCAGTGCCACCGCGGCCTTGGTAGTCGAGCAGTACTTC.

The genes are TRBV29-1 and TRBJ2-3, with D unclear. CDR3 size: 12 residues. Germline CDR1 reads SQVTM; CDR2 reads ANQGSEA. Trimming took off 2 bases at V and 3 bases at J, with 6 bases between the two ends. CDR3 sequence: CSVEYETDTQYF. The CDR3 coding sequence is TGCAGCGTTGAATATGAAACAGATACGCAGTATTTT.

Turning to this clonotype: A much larger clone sits a single nucleotide away, making a read error possible. The V and J genes are TRBV7-8 and TRBJ2-3; 10 bases map to TRBD2. From germline, CDR1 is SGHVS and CDR2 FQNEAQ. The CDR3 consists of 17 residues. The CDR3 DNA sequence: TGTGCCAGCAGCCTCTGGCCTAGCGGGGGAAGCATAGATACGCAGTATTTT. It yields the protein CASSLWPSGGSIDTQYF. The full variable domain, its missing parts supplied by reference TRBV7-8 and TRBJ2-3, is GAGVSQSPRYKVAKRGQDVALRCDPISGHVSLFWYQQALGQGPEFLTYFQNEAQLDKSGLPSDRFFAERPEGSVSTLKIQRTQQEDSAVYLCASSLWPSGGSIDTQYFGPGTRLTVL.

The genes are TRBV6-5 and TRBJ1-2; D unclear. This CDR3 contains 14 residues. Germline values: CDR1 MNHEY, CDR2 SVGAGI. Trimming took off 2 bases at V and 0 bases at J, with 7 bases between the two ends. The CDR3 DNA reads as TGTGCCAGCAGTTACCCTGGAGCTAACTATGGCTACACCTTC. Its protein product is CASSYPGANYGYTF.

In this sample, this clonotype turned up a few times. The J gene is TRBJ2-5, the V gene TRBV24-1; no firm D call. Germline lookup yields CDR1 KGHDR and CDR2 SFDVKD. CDR3 length equals 13 residues. The V end was cut by 1 base, the J end by 5 bases, with 7 bases between. The CDR3 loop reads CATSDLMRETQYF. CDR3 in DNA: TGTGCCACCAGTGATTTAATGAGGGAGACCCAGTACTTC.

The gene calls are TRBV10-3 and TRBJ1-2; D is uncertain. Trimming pared 4 bases from V and 4 bases from J, leaving 10 bases between. The CDR3 is made up of 13 amino acids. In germline, CDR1 is ENHRY, CDR2 SYGVKD. This CDR3 is CAISGEVIYGYTF. Written as DNA, the CDR3 is TGTGCCATCAGTGGCGAGGTGATCTATGGCTACACCTTC.

The chain links TRBV2 to TRBJ2-5; D possibly corresponds to TRBD1 (5 bases). The assigned J gene may be wrong: the sequence end matches TRBJ2-7 better. The germline V gene has CDR1 SNHLY and CDR2 FYNNEI. This CDR3 is 14 amino acids long. The CDR3, as DNA: TGTGCCAGCACCTTTCGACAGACGGATGGCGAGCAGTACTTC. Its protein is CASTFRQTDGEQYF.

This clonotype was recorded many times. This chain joins TRBV7-8 and TRBJ2-4, with a possible D match to TRBD2 (5 bases). The CDR3 is 16 residues long. Trimming left V 0 bases short and J 3 bases short, with 12 bases between. In germline, CDR1 is SGHVS, CDR2 FQNEAQ. CDR3 residues: CASSLALAGDKNIQYF. CDR3 nucleotides: TGTGCCAGCAGCTTAGCGCTTGCCGGGGACAAAAACATTCAGTACTTC.

This clonotype was detected many times. This chain uses TRBV12-3 or TRBV12-4 with TRBJ2-1; TRBD2 is a possible D gene (7 bases). Trimming stripped 5 bases from V and 0 bases from J, with 17 bases between. The CDR3 is made up of 17 amino acids. The CDR3 is CASSPRGGDRSYNEQFF. In DNA, the CDR3 is TGTGCCAGCAGTCCCCGAGGGGGGGACCGCTCCTACAATGAGCAGTTCTTC.

The chain links TRBV7-8 to TRBJ2-3, with 13 bases matching TRBD2. Trimming removed 5 bases from V and 1 base from J; junction bases left unmatched: 6. CDR3 size: 17 residues. Germline CDR1 and CDR2: SGHVS and FQNEAQ. The CDR3 DNA reads TGTGCCAGCAGCGAGGGACTAGCGGGATTCCGCACAGATACGCAGTATTTT. Its translation: CASSEGLAGFRTDTQYF.

The chain carries TRBV4-1 and TRBJ2-1, with 7 bases that match TRBD2. CDR3 length: 14 residues. Germline V gene data show CDR1 as MGHRA and CDR2 as YSYEKL. V was clipped by 3 bases and J by 9 bases; unmatched bases: 8. The CDR3 loop reads CASSHPGRTTEQFF. CDR3 DNA: TGCGCCAGCAGCCATCCCGGGAGGACTACTGAGCAGTTCTTC.

CDR3 amino acids: CASSEEGGQPQHF. The CDR3 DNA sequence: TGTGCCAGCAGTGAGGAGGGAGGTCAGCCCCAGCATTTT. This sequence joins TRBV2 and TRBJ1-5; no firm D call. Trimming took off 3 bases at V and 6 bases at J, with 9 bases between the two ends. Per germline, CDR1 SNHLY and CDR2 FYNNEI. There are 13 residues in the CDR3. Looking up the rest from reference TRBV2 and TRBJ1-5 gives the full variable domain: EPEVTQTPSHQVTQMGQEVILRCVPISNHLYFYWYRQILGQKVEFLVSFYNNEISEKSEIFDDQFSVERPDGSNFTLKIRSTKLEDSAMYFCASSEEGGQPQHFGDGTRLSIL.